This T cell receptor (beta chain) appears in the sequencing data of a study of cytomegalovirus exposure and HLA in healthy donors. Regarding the study as a whole: The authors listed about 170 TCR beta chains as cytomegalovirus-associated. Most TCR sequences were uncommon, yet certain public TCRs appeared in many donors.

In the case of this clone: The target antigen is unknown.

The ends were cut back, 2 bases at V and 5 bases at J, with 9 bases in the middle. CDR1 is SNHLY and CDR2 is FYNNEI in the germline V gene. This CDR3 has 13 amino acids. Sequenced by immunoSEQ multiplex PCR; TCRdb stores in-frame clones only, minus some. The sample includes 110,000 to 150,000 clones, approximately 94% of them seen just once. This sequence originates from a man aged 18 to 35 in good health and CMV-seropositive. Sequenced: PBMCs. The chain recombines TRBV2 with TRBJ2-5, with unresolved D. CDR3 nucleotide sequence: TGTGCCAGCAGTGAAAGTCTAGTTGAGACCCAGTACTTC. Translation: CASSESLVETQYF.